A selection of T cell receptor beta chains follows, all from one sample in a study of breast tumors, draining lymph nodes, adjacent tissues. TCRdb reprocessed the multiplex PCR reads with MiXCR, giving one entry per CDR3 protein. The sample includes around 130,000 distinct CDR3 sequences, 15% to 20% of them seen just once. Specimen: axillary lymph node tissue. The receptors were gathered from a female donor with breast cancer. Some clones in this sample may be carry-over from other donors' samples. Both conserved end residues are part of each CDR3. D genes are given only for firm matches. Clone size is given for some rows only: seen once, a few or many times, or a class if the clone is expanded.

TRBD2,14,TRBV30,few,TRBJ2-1,TGTGCCTGGAGTTATCGGGAGGGCCATAATGAGCAGTTCTTC,CAWSYREGHNEQFF
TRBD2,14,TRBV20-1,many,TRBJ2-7,TGCAGTGCTAGAGCTAGCGGGAGGGCCTACGAGCAGTACTTC,CSARASGRAYEQYF
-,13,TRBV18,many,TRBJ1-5,TGTGCCAGCTCACCAATAAGCAATCAGCCCCAGCATTTT,CASSPISNQPQHF
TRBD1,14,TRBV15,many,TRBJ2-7,TGTGCCACCAGCAGAGCACAGGGGATGTACGAGCAGTACTTC,CATSRAQGMYEQYF
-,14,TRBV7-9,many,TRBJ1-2,TGTGCCAGCAGCTTCCCGACCCAACAGTCGGGCTACACCTTC,CASSFPTQQSGYTF
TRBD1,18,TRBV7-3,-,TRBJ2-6,TGTGCCAGCAGCTCTACAGGGGGCTCGTACTCTGGGGCCAACGTCCTGACTTTC,CASSSTGGSYSGANVLTF
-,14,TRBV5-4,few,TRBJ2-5,TGTGCCAGCAGCTTCCCGGACAGACAAGAGACCCAGTACTTC,CASSFPDRQETQYF
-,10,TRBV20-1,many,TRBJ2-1,TGCAGTGCTGACTCCAATGAGCAGTTCTTC,CSADSNEQFF
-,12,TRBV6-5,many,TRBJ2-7,TGTGCCAGCAGTTCTACAAAGGGTGAGCAGTACTTC,CASSSTKGEQYF
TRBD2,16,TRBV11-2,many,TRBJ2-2,TGTGCCAGCAGCTTAGGACTAGCGGGGAACACCGGGGAGCTGTTTTTT,CASSLGLAGNTGELFF
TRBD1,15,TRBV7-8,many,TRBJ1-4,TGTGCCAGCAGCTTAGGGGGACAGGGGGGGGAAAAACTGTTTTTT,CASSLGGQGGEKLFF
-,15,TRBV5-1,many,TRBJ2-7,TGCGCCAGCAGCTACGGGACCCCCCGAGGGGGCGAGCAGTACTTC,CASSYGTPRGGEQYF
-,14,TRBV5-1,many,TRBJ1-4,TGCGCCAGCAGCTTGGCAGCAACTAATGAAAAACTGTTTTTT,CASSLAATNEKLFF
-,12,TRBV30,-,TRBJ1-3,TGTGCCTCGACGGGGGCTGGAAACACCATATATTTT,CASTGAGNTIYF
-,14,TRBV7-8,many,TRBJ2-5,TGTGCCAGCAGCTCCCCCGTACTACGGGAGACCCAGTACTTC,CASSSPVLRETQYF
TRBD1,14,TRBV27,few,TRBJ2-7,TGTGCCAGCAGGAAGACAGGGGATTCCTACGAGCAGTACTTC,CASRKTGDSYEQYF